The 25 T cell receptor beta chains given below trace back to one sample, sequenced in a study of cytomegalovirus exposure and HLA in healthy donors. Vbeta (60) and Jbeta (13) primers were used in the PCR. TCRdb's table, derived via immunoSEQ multiplex PCR, lists solely in-frame clones and lacks some. Among around 160,000 clones listed, around four fifths were seen once. The sequenced sample was PBMCs. These receptors were collected from a male donor in good health and CMV-seronegative.

The CDR3: CASSLSRNTEAFF. The CDR3 DNA reads as TGTGCCAGCAGTTTATCCAGGAACACTGAAGCTTTCTTT. The V and J genes are TRBV28 and TRBJ1-1; D not resolved. Germline V gene sequence: CDR1 MDHEN, CDR2 SYDVKM. This CDR3 is built from 13 residues. The V end was cut by 1 base, the J end by 1 base, with 4 bases between.

The chain has TRBV11-2 and TRBJ2-7, with D possibly TRBD2 on 6 matching bases. The CDR3 runs 13 residues. The germline gives CDR1 SGHAT, CDR2 FQNNGV. Trimming left V 3 bases short and J 7 bases short, with 13 bases between. DNA for the CDR3: TGTGCCAGCAGCTTCGTCGGAGGAGGGGAGCAGTACTTC. The encoded protein is CASSFVGGGEQYF.

This clone was observed a few times. The CDR3 DNA reads TGCGCCAGCAGCGATGGACTAGCGGGAGGATTAGAGCAGTTCTTC. Translation: CASSDGLAGGLEQFF. The chain couples TRBV5-1 to TRBJ2-1; 14 bases are shared with TRBD2. The CDR3 is 15 amino acids. V was clipped by 4 bases and J by 10 bases; unmatched bases: 7. CDR1 and CDR2 (germline): SGHRS, YFSETQ.

The genes are TRBV7-2 and TRBJ2-7, with 7 bases matching TRBD2. The germline V gene encodes CDR1 SGHTA and CDR2 FQGNSA. CDR3 length: 13 residues. The V and J ends lost 6 bases and 5 bases, in that order; junction bases with no gene match: 7. CDR3 amino acids: CASRKSGIHEQYF. In DNA, the CDR3 is TGTGCCAGCAGAAAAAGCGGGATCCACGAGCAGTACTTC.

J is TRBJ2-2 and V is TRBV10-3, with D possibly matching TRBD2 (5 bases). The germline V gene has CDR1 ENHRY and CDR2 SYGVKD. There are 13 residues in the CDR3. V was trimmed by 6 bases and J by 5 bases, leaving 10 bases between them. Here the CDR3 DNA reads TGTGCCATCAGGAGGGTAATTACCGGGGAGCTGTTTTTT. This encodes CAIRRVITGELFF.

The chain links TRBV7-2 to TRBJ2-1; D might be TRBD1 (7 bases). The V and J ends lost 5 bases and 6 bases respectively, with 20 bases between them. This CDR3 is 16 amino acids long. The germline gives CDR1 SGHTA, CDR2 FQGNSA. The CDR3 DNA is TGTGCCAGCAGCCGCGGCCGGGAGTACAGGGGCAATGAGCAGTTCTTC. It encodes CASSRGREYRGNEQFF.

The V call is TRBV19, the J call TRBJ2-7, with D possibly being TRBD1 (5 bases). Germline CDR1 and CDR2: LNHDA and SQIVND (reference sequence). This CDR3 comprises 14 residues. V was pared by 5 bases and J by 5 bases, with 16 bases between. The CDR3 spells CASSPGSRADEQYF. The CDR3, as DNA: TGTGCCAGTAGTCCGGGCAGCAGGGCGGACGAGCAGTACTTC.

To note about this clone: A read error may account for a junction end that differs from germline. The V call is TRBV18, the J call TRBJ1-2, with 11 bases matching TRBD1. Germline CDR1 reads KGHSH; CDR2 reads LQKENI. The CDR3 covers 14 residues. The CDR3 nucleotides read TGTGCCAGCTCACCGCTTCAGGACAGGGGGCTTTCCTCCTTC. Translated: CASSPLQDRGLSSF.

V and J are TRBV27 and TRBJ1-2, with 8 nucleotides matching TRBD1. Germline V lookup: CDR1 MNHEY, CDR2 SMNVEV (reference sequence). J was trimmed by 4 bases and V by 2 bases; bases with no gene match: 12. CDR3 size: 17 residues. The CDR3 nucleotides are TGTGCCAGCAGTTTAAGGGGTCAGGGGGACAGGTTCTATGGCTACACCTTC. This encodes CASSLRGQGDRFYGYTF.

The V call is TRBV19, the J call TRBJ2-6, with 7 bases lining up with TRBD1. Per germline, CDR1 LNHDA and CDR2 SQIVND (reference sequence). V lost 6 bases, J lost 0 bases, and 5 bases stayed unmatched. This CDR3 region has 16 residues. As DNA, the CDR3 is TGTGCCAGTAGGGGGACAGACCTCTCTGGGGCCAACGTCCTGACTTTC. Translation: CASRGTDLSGANVLTF.

This chain's CDR3 is CASSGQLTGELFF. The CDR3 bases are TGTGCCAGCTCGGGACAACTCACCGGGGAGCTGTTTTTT. The rearrangement links TRBV27 to TRBJ2-2, with D possibly matching TRBD1 (6 bases). The CDR3 length is 13 residues. Trimming stripped 8 bases from V and 4 bases from J, with 11 bases between. Germline V gene data show CDR1 as MNHEY and CDR2 as SMNVEV (reference sequence).

V usage is TRBV7-9 and J usage is TRBJ1-5, with D tentatively TRBD1 (6 bases). CDR3 length: 19 amino acids. V was cut by 1 base and J by 0 bases, with 19 bases left in between. Looked up from germline, CDR1 is SEHNR and CDR2 is FQNEAQ (reference sequence). CDR3 protein: CASSLDPLGGILSNQPQHF. Written as DNA, the CDR3 is TGTGCCAGCAGCTTAGACCCATTAGGGGGAATACTTAGCAATCAGCCCCAGCATTTT.

This chain links TRBV25-1 with TRBJ2-5; 9 positions match TRBD1. Germline V gene lookup returns CDR1 MGHDK and CDR2 SYGVNS. The V and J ends lost 6 bases and 7 bases, in that order; junction bases with no gene match: 6. This CDR3 contains 13 residues. The DNA of the CDR3 is TGTGCCAGCAGCTTGGGACAGGGAGGGACCCAGTACTTC. Amino acid sequence: CASSLGQGGTQYF.

The DNA for the CDR3 is TGTGCCATCAGTGAGGCGGGGGGGGCCGGAGAGACCCAGTACTTC. Translated, it gives CAISEAGGAGETQYF. The V call is TRBV10-3, the J call TRBJ2-5, with 9 positions matching TRBD2. This CDR3 is 15 amino acids long. CDR1 ENHRY and CDR2 SYGVKD come from the germline V gene. The junction had 5 bases not matched to a gene; V was cut back by 2 bases and J by 4 bases.

The chain employs TRBV6-5 and TRBJ1-6, with 7 bases lining up with TRBD1. Looked up from germline, CDR1 is MNHEY and CDR2 is SVGAGI. The junction had 7 bases not matched to a gene; V was cut back by 3 bases and J by 8 bases. The CDR3 extends over 15 amino acids. In DNA, the CDR3 is TGTGCCAGCAGTTATGCCCGGACAGGAGATTCACCCCTCCACTTT. Protein sequence: CASSYARTGDSPLHF.

V is TRBV5-4 and J is TRBJ2-7; the D is unclear. Germline CDR1 reads SGHNT; CDR2 reads YYREEE (reference sequence). The germline V and J ends were trimmed by 0 bases and 2 bases, with 9 bases remaining between them. There are 14 residues in the CDR3. CDR3 nucleotide sequence: TGTGCCAGCAGCTTGGTCGACGCGGCCTACGAGCAGTACTTC. Translating gives CASSLVDAAYEQYF.

The gene calls are TRBV5-6 and TRBJ1-6; 7 positions agree with TRBD1. CDR3 length equals 14 residues. The V and J ends lost 4 bases and 6 bases, in that order; junction bases with no gene match: 4. The V gene's germline CDR1 is SGHDT and CDR2 YYEEEE. This CDR3 is CASSPTGTNSPLHF. CDR3 nucleotide sequence: TGTGCCAGCAGCCCGACAGGGACTAATTCACCCCTCCACTTT.

The V gene is TRBV5-1, the J gene TRBJ2-7; a weak D match, TRBD1 (6 bases). The CDR3 has 14 residues. The V gene's germline CDR1 is SGHRS and CDR2 YFSETQ. V lost 4 bases and J 1 base, leaving 12 bases between the germline ends. CDR3 region: CASSPRTASYEQYF. The CDR3 bases are TGCGCCAGCAGCCCTAGGACAGCTTCCTACGAGCAGTACTTC.

The rearrangement uses TRBV27 and TRBJ2-1, with 12 bases that match TRBD2. Germline CDR1 MNHEY, CDR2 SMNVEV (reference sequence). Trimming cost V 3 bases and J 9 bases; bases outside gene matches: 9. This CDR3 spans 16 amino acids. DNA for the CDR3: TGTGCCAGCAGTTTGGATGCTAGCGGGGGGGCCGGTGAGCAGTTCTTC. Translation gives CASSLDASGGAGEQFF.

Points on this clone: Relative to the germline gene, one junction end is altered; a read error may explain this. V usage is TRBV7-7 and J usage is TRBJ2-5; 10 nucleotides align to TRBD2. The CDR3 is 15 residues long. Germline assignment: CDR1 SSHAT and CDR2 FNYEAQ (reference sequence). CDR3 protein: CASSTASGGGETQYF. CDR3 in DNA: TGTGCTAGCAGCACGGCTAGCGGGGGAGGGGAGACCCAGTACTTC.

V gene TRBV7-2 combines with J gene TRBJ2-7, with TRBD2 identical over 15 bases. Germline loops: CDR1 SGHTA, CDR2 FQGNSA. J was trimmed by 3 bases and V by 3 bases; bases with no gene match: 0. The CDR3 sequence is 15 residues long. CDR3 sequence reads: CASSLGLAGGYEQYF. The CDR3 region has the DNA TGTGCCAGCAGCTTGGGACTAGCGGGGGGCTACGAGCAGTACTTC.

V gene TRBV7-8 combines with J gene TRBJ1-1, with 8 bases fitting TRBD1. The ends lost 5 bases at V and 2 bases at J; junction bases unmatched: 4. The CDR3 has 14 amino acids. Germline V gives CDR1 SGHVS, CDR2 FQNEAQ. The CDR3 nucleotides are TGTGCCAGCAGCCAGACAGGGGATAACACTGAAGCTTTCTTT. It specifies CASSQTGDNTEAFF.

CDR3 sequence (DNA): TGTGCCAGCAGCCAACGACAGGCCTACGAGCAGTACTTC. Its translation: CASSQRQAYEQYF. V and J are TRBV5-8 and TRBJ2-5, with a tentative D call TRBD1 (6 bases). Gene TRBJ2-7 matches the end of the DNA better, so the J call may be wrong. This CDR3 has 13 residues. Germline lookup yields CDR1 SGHTS and CDR2 YDEGEE.

The rearrangement links TRBV10-1 to TRBJ2-7; 12 bases agree with TRBD1. V dropped 6 bases and J dropped 6; count of bases not matched to a gene: 9. The CDR3 is 15 amino acids. Germline-derived CDR1 and CDR2 are WNHNN and SYGVQD (reference sequence). CDR3 amino acids: CASRVRDRGRAEQYF. Here the CDR3 DNA reads TGCGCCAGCAGAGTCCGGGACAGGGGGCGGGCCGAGCAGTACTTC.

This clone was observed a single time. The genes are TRBV10-3 and TRBJ2-5; 7 bases line up with TRBD1. J lost 1 base, V lost 3 bases, and 8 bases had no gene match. The CDR3 is made up of 16 amino acids. Germline V gene lookup returns CDR1 ENHRY and CDR2 SYGVKD. In nucleotides, the CDR3 is TGTGCCATCAGTGACCGACAGGGTTGGCCCCAAGAGACCCAGTACTTC. Its translation: CAISDRQGWPQETQYF.